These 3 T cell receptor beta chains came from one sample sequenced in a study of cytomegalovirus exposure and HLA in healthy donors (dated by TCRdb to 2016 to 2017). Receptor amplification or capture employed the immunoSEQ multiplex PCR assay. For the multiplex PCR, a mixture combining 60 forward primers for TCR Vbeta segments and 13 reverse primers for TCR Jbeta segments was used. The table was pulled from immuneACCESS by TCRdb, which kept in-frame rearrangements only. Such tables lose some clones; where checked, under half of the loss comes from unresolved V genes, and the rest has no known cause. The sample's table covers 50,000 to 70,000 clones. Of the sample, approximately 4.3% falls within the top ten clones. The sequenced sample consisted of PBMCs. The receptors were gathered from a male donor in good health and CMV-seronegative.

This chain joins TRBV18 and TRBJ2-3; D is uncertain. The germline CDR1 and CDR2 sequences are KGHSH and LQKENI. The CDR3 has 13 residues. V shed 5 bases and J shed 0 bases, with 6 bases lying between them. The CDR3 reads CASSVNSTDTQYF. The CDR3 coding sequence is TGTGCCAGCTCAGTAAATAGCACAGATACGCAGTATTTT. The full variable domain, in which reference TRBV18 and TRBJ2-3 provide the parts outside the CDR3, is NAGVMQNPRHLVRRRGQEARLRCSPMKGHSHVYWYRQLPEEGLKFMVYLQKENIIDESGMPKERFSAEFPKEGPSILRIQQVVRGDSAAYFCASSVNSTDTQYFGPGTRLTVL.

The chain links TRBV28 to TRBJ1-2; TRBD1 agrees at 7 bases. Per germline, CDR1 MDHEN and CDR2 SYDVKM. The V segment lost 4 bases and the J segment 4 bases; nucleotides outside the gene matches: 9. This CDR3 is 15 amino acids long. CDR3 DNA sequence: TGTGCCAGCAGTTCCCGGACAGGACTTGGCTATGGCTACACCTTC. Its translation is CASSSRTGLGYGYTF.

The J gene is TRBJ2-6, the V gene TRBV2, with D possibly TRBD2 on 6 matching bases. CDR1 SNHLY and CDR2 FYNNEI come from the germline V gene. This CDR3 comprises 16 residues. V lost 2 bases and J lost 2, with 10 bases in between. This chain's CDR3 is CASSETSGAGANVLTF. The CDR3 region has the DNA TGTGCCAGCAGTGAAACGTCGGGGGCTGGGGCCAACGTCCTGACTTTC.